The TCR beta chain described here comes from a study of Graves' ophthalmopathy and Graves' hyperthyroidism. Study-wide background: Researchers obtained peripheral blood at initial diagnosis, before any treatment had begun.

This clonotype was recorded at least ten times. Its antigen is still unknown. The authors amplified TCR beta CDR3 regions, and they did so from RNA transcripts for repertoire sequencing. Investigators did first-round RT-PCR with HTBI primers, then second-round multiplex PCR. TCRdb processed the multiplex PCR reads anew with MiXCR; each CDR3 protein has one entry. The table has about 220,000 distinct CDR3 sequences, roughly 21% seen once. The CDR3 consists of 15 residues. The V end was cut by 6 bases, the J end by 3 bases, with 17 bases between. The study's findings and limits: Distinction of ophthalmopathy from stable hyperthyroidism by a 13-signature model reached roughly 85% sensitivity and roughly 81% specificity. Among expanded thyroid clonotypes above 0.001 frequency, most also occurred in blood.

Ophthalmopathy in the donors was of moderate-to-severe activity, with CAS ≥3, NOSPECS ≥4 and duration under 3 months. The chain is built from TRBV12-3 or TRBV12-4 and TRBJ1-2, with D possibly being TRBD1 (6 bases). The TCR originated in a woman aged 45-59 years with Graves' ophthalmopathy. The specimen sequenced was peripheral blood. The CDR3 sequence: CASSSTQGLDYGYTF. The CDR3 nucleotides read TGTGCCAGCAGCTCAACGCAGGGGTTGGACTATGGCTACACCTTC.